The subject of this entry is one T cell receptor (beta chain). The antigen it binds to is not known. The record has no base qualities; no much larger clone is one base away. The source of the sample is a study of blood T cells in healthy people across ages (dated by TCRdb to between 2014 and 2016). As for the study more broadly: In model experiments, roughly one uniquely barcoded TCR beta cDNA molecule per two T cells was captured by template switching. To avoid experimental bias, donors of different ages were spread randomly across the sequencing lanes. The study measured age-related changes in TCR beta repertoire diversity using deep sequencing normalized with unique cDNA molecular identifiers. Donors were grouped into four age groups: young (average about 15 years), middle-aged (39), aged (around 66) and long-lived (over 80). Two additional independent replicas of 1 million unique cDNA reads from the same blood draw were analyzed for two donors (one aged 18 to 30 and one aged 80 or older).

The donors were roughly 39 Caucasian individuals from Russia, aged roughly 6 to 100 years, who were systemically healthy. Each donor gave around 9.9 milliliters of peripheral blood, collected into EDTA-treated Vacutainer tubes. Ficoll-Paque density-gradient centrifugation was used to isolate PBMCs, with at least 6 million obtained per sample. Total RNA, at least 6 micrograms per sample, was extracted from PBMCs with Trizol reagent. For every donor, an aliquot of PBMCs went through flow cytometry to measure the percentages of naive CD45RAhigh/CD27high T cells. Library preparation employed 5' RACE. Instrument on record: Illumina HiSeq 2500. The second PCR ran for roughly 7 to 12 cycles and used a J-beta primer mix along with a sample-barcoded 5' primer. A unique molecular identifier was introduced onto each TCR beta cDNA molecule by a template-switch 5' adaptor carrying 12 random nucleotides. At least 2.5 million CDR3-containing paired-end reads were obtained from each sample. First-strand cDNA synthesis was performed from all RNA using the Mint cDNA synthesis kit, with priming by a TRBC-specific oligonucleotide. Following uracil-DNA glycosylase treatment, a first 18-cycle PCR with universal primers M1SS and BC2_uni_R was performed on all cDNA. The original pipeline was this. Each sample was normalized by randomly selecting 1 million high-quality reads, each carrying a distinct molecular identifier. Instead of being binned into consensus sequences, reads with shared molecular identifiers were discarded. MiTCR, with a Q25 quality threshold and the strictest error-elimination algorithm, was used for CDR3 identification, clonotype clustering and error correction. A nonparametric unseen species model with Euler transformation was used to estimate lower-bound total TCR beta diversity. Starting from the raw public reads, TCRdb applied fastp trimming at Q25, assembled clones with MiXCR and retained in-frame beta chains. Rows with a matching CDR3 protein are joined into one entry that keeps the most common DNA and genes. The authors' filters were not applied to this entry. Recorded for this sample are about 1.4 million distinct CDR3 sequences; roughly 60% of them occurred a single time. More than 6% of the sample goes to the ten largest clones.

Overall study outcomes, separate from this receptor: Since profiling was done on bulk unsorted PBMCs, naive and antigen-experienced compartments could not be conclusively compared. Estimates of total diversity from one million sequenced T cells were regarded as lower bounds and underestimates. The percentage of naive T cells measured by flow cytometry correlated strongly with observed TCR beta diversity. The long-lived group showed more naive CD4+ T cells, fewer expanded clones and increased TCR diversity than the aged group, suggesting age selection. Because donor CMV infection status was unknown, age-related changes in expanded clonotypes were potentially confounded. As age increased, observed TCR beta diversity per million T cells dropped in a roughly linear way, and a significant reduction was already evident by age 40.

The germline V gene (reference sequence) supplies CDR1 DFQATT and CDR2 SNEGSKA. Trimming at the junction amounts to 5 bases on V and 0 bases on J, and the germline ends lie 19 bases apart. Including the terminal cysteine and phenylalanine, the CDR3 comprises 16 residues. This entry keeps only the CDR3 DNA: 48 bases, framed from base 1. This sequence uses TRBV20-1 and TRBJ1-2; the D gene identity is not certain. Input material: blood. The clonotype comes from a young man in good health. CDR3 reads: CSASKDPGGPNYGYTF. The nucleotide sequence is TGCAGTGCTTCAAAAGATCCTGGAGGTCCTAACTATGGCTACACCTTC.